Listed below are T cell receptor beta chains from one sample, sequenced in a study of blood T cell repertoires in COVID-19. Assay used: immunoSEQ multiplex PCR; TCRdb lists only in-frame clones, some missing. Of approximately 250,000 clones listed, 65% to 90% were seen once; the top ten hold approximately 1.3%. Material for sequencing was peripheral blood. Receptor source: a woman aged 40 to 50 who had recovered from COVID-19. Both conserved end residues are part of each CDR3. A D gene is named only where the DNA matches it firmly. Size tells how often a clone was seen (once, few, many) or the class of an expanded clone, and some rows leave it out.

cdr3_aa | cdr3_nt | v_call | clone_size | j_call | d_call
CASSQASGGYNEQFF | TGTGCCAGCAGCCAAGCTAGCGGGGGTTACAATGAGCAGTTCTTC | TRBV4-2 | NA | TRBJ2-1 | TRBD2
CASSLSAGTYIQYF | TGTGCCAGCAGTTTATCAGCCGGGACATACATTCAGTACTTC | TRBV27 | NA | TRBJ2-4 | NA
CASSADRGANYGYTF | TGTGCCAGCAGTGCTGACAGGGGGGCAAACTATGGCTACACCTTC | TRBV2 | NA | TRBJ1-2 | TRBD1
CASSVTGGSSYEQYF | TGTGCCAGCAGCGTAACAGGGGGTTCGTCCTACGAGCAGTACTTC | TRBV5-5 | NA | TRBJ2-7 | TRBD1
CASSQEVRGSGANVLTF | TGCGCCAGCAGCCAAGAAGTGAGGGGGTCCGGGGCCAACGTCCTGACTTTC | TRBV4-3 | NA | TRBJ2-6 | NA
CASSDSLDQPQHF | TGTGCCAGCAGTGATTCCCTTGATCAGCCCCAGCATTTT | TRBV6-1 | few | TRBJ1-5 | NA
CASIPEDRYEQYF | TGTGCCAGCATACCCGAGGACAGATACGAGCAGTACTTC | TRBV5-5 | NA | TRBJ2-7 | NA
CASSSTGGPDTQYF | TGTGCCAGCAGTTCGACAGGGGGCCCAGATACGCAGTATTTT | TRBV2 | NA | TRBJ2-3 | TRBD1
CASSELGQGGYTF | TGTGCCAGCAGTGAATTGGGACAAGGTGGCTACACCTTC | TRBV25-1 | once | TRBJ1-2 | NA
CAISERTGAFYEQYF | TGTGCCATCAGTGAGAGAACAGGGGCTTTCTACGAGCAGTACTTC | TRBV10-3 | NA | TRBJ2-7 | TRBD1
CASLRGASGASYNEQFF | TGTGCCAGCCTTCGAGGGGCTAGCGGGGCCTCCTACAATGAGCAGTTCTTC | TRBV28 | once | TRBJ2-1 | TRBD2
CASSIGQGNYGYTF | TGTGCCAGCAGTATAGGACAGGGGAACTATGGCTACACCTTC | TRBV28 | NA | TRBJ1-2 | TRBD1
CASSQGTSGGYSTDTQYF | TGTGCCAGCAGCCAAGGGACTAGCGGGGGCTATAGCACAGATACGCAGTATTTT | TRBV3-1/TRBV3-2 | few | TRBJ2-3 | TRBD2
CASSRSGLAGAIDEQYF | TGTGCCAGCAGCCGGTCGGGACTAGCGGGGGCCATAGACGAGCAGTACTTC | TRBV13 | once | TRBJ2-7 | TRBD2
CASTGGSNQPQHF | TGTGCCAGCACTGGGGGCTCCAATCAGCCCCAGCATTTT | TRBV6-5 | few | TRBJ1-5 | NA
CASSADRGRTGGYTF | TGTGCCAGCTCCGCGGACAGGGGTAGGACTGGCGGCTACACCTTC | TRBV18 | NA | TRBJ1-2 | TRBD1
CASSISLLANEQFF | TGTGCCAGTAGTATAAGTCTGCTAGCTAATGAGCAGTTCTTC | TRBV19 | NA | TRBJ2-1 | NA
CASSRGQSYGYTF | TGTGCCAGCAGCCGGGGACAGTCCTATGGCTACACCTTC | TRBV12-3/TRBV12-4 | once | TRBJ1-2 | TRBD1
CATSGTGAVGYTF | TGCGCCACCTCTGGGACAGGGGCGGTTGGCTACACCTTC | TRBV10-1 | NA | TRBJ1-2 | TRBD1
CASSSQRQTGNTEAFF | TGTGCCAGCAGTTCTCAACGACAGACTGGAAACACTGAAGCTTTCTTT | TRBV6-5 | NA | TRBJ1-1 | NA
CASSVAPGNYGYTF | TGTGCCAGCAGCGTAGCTCCAGGGAACTATGGCTACACCTTC | TRBV9 | many | TRBJ1-2 | NA
CASSLTSGGPNEQFF | TGTGCCAGCAGCTTGACTAGCGGGGGGCCCAATGAGCAGTTCTTC | TRBV7-9 | NA | TRBJ2-1 | TRBD2
CASSSGGAEKLFF | TGCGCCAGCAGCTCAGGGGGTGCTGAAAAACTGTTTTTT | TRBV5-1 | NA | TRBJ1-4 | TRBD1
CASSQDRGSYEQYF | TGCGCCAGCAGCCAAGATCGCGGCAGCTACGAGCAGTACTTC | TRBV4-3 | NA | TRBJ2-7 | NA
CATSRDRNSNQPQHF | TGTGCCACCAGCCGCGACAGAAATAGCAATCAGCCCCAGCATTTT | TRBV15 | NA | TRBJ1-5 | NA
CASSEAFGLLGSGGAGGDGYTF | TGTGCCAGCAGTGAAGCGTTTGGTTTGTTAGGTTCGGGAGGGGCCGGCGGGGATGGCTACACCTTC | TRBV6-1 | NA | TRBJ1-2 | NA
CASSLARWTKKNTGELFF | TGTGCCAGCAGCTTAGCGCGGTGGACTAAAAAGAACACCGGGGAGCTGTTTTTT | TRBV7-6 | NA | TRBJ2-2 | NA
CASSPGQGLPYEQYF | TGCGCCAGCAGTCCGGGACAGGGGCTGCCCTACGAGCAGTACTTC | TRBV10-1 | few | TRBJ2-7 | TRBD1
CASSQDSSYEQYF | TGTGCCAGCAGCCAAGACAGTTCCTACGAGCAGTACTTC | TRBV3-1/TRBV3-2 | NA | TRBJ2-7 | NA
CASSLRQGDQPQHF | TGTGCCAGCAGCTTAAGGCAGGGGGATCAGCCCCAGCATTTT | TRBV7-2 | NA | TRBJ1-5 | TRBD1
CASSLGTGFSGELFF | TGCGCCAGCAGCTTGGGGACAGGGTTTTCCGGGGAGCTGTTTTTT | TRBV5-1 | NA | TRBJ2-2 | TRBD1
CASKRQGPNYGYTF | TGCGCCAGCAAAAGACAGGGCCCGAACTATGGCTACACCTTC | TRBV5-1 | few | TRBJ1-2 | TRBD1
CASSQADRGYSPLHF | TGTGCCAGCAGCCAAGCCGACAGGGGTTATTCACCCCTCCACTTT | TRBV3-1/TRBV3-2 | NA | TRBJ1-6 | TRBD1
CASSTGDSRQYF | TGTGCCAGCAGCACTGGGGACAGCCGGCAGTACTTC | TRBV7-9 | NA | TRBJ2-7 | TRBD1
CAISEAGPDHYSNQPQHF | TGTGCCATCAGTGAGGCGGGCCCGGACCATTATAGCAATCAGCCCCAGCATTTT | TRBV10-3 | NA | TRBJ1-5 | NA
CASRMTGGLGNTIYF | TGTGCCAGCAGGATGACAGGGGGCCTTGGAAACACCATATATTTT | TRBV6-5 | NA | TRBJ1-3 | TRBD1
CASSLETNARHEQYF | TGTGCCAGCAGCTTAGAGACTAACGCACGCCACGAGCAGTACTTC | TRBV7-2 | NA | TRBJ2-7 | NA
CASSLIVSGSSSQYF | TGTGCCAGCAGTCTGATCGTCTCAGGGTCTTCGTCCCAGTACTTC | TRBV28 | NA | TRBJ2-5 | NA
CASSFGPQETQYF | TGCGCCAGCAGCTTTGGGCCCCAAGAGACCCAGTACTTC | TRBV5-1 | NA | TRBJ2-5 | NA
CASSLRTGALSEQYF | TGTGCCAGCAGCTTAAGGACAGGGGCTTTGAGTGAGCAGTACTTC | TRBV7-9 | many | TRBJ2-7 | TRBD1
CASSLALYTEAFF | TGTGCCAGCAGCTTGGCACTATACACTGAAGCTTTCTTT | TRBV11-2 | NA | TRBJ1-1 | NA
CASTPQGISTDTQYF | TGTGCCAGCACCCCACAGGGCATTAGCACAGATACGCAGTATTTT | TRBV2 | once | TRBJ2-3 | NA
CASSTSGDTREFF | TGTGCCAGCAGCACTTCAGGGGACACTAGGGAGTTCTTC | TRBV7-9 | few | TRBJ2-1 | NA
CASSQDPGRLLTYEQYF | TGTGCCAGCAGCCAAGATCCGGGTCGTCTTCTAACCTACGAGCAGTACTTC | TRBV3-1/TRBV3-2 | NA | TRBJ2-7 | NA
CASSPAGTESSPLHF | TGTGCCAGCTCACCCGCTGGGACAGAATCATCACCCCTCCACTTT | TRBV18 | NA | TRBJ1-6 | TRBD1
CASSLRARTGTPILPREQYF | TGCGCCAGCAGCTTGAGAGCTCGGACAGGGACGCCCATCCTTCCTAGAGAGCAGTACTTC | TRBV5-1 | NA | TRBJ2-7 | TRBD1
CAWSLRAINQPQHF | TGTGCCTGGAGTTTGCGGGCGATCAATCAGCCCCAGCATTTT | TRBV30 | NA | TRBJ1-5 | NA
CASSQPEGDRYF | TGTGCCAGCAGCCAACCAGAAGGGGATCGGTACTTC | TRBV6-5 | NA | TRBJ2-4 | NA
CASRTATTNYGYTF | TGTGCCAGCAGAACAGCTACCACTAACTATGGCTACACCTTC | TRBV6-5 | NA | TRBJ1-2 | NA